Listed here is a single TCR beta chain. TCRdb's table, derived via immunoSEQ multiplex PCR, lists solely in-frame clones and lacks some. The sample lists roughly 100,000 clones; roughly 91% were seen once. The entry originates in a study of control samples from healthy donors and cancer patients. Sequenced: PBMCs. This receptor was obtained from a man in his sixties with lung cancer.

The CDR3 spells CASSVATNLYPGELFF. The CDR3 DNA sequence: TGTGCCAGCAGCGTAGCTACAAACCTTTACCCCGGGGAGCTGTTTTTT. The rearrangement joins TRBV9 to TRBJ2-2; unclear D gene. The CDR3 has 16 amino acids. The V and J ends lost 0 bases and 6 bases respectively, with 15 bases between them. Germline CDR1 SGDLS, CDR2 YYNGEE. Complete variable domain (other parts from reference TRBV9 and TRBJ2-2): DSGVTQTPKHLITATGQRVTLRCSPRSGDLSVYWYQQSLDQGLQFLIQYYNGEERAKGNILERFSAQQFPDLHSELNLSSLELGDSALYFCASSVATNLYPGELFFGEGSRLTVL.